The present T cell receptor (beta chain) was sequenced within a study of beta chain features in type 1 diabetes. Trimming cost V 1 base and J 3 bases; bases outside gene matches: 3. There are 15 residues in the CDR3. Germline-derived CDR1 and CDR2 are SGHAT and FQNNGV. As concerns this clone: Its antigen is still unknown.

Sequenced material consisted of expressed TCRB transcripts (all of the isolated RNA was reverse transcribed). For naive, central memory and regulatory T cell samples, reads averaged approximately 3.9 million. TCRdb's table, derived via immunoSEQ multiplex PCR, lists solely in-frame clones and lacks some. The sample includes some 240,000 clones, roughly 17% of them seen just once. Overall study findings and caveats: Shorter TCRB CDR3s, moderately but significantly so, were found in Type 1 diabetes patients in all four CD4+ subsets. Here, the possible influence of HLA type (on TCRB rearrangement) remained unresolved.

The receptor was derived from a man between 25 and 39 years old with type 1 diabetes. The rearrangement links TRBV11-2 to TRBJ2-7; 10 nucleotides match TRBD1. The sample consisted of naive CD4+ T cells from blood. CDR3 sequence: CASSLGTGGNYEQYF. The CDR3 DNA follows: TGTGCCAGCAGCTTAGGGACAGGGGGTAACTACGAGCAGTACTTC.